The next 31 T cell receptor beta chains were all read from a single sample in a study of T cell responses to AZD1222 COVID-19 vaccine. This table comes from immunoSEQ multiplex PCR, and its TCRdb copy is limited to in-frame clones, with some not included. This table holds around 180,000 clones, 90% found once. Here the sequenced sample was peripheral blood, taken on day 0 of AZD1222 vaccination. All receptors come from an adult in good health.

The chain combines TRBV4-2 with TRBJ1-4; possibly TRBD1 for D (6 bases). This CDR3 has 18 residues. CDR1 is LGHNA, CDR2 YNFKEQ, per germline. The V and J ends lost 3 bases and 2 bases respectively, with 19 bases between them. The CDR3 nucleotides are TGTGCCAGCAGCCATCAGTGGAGGGGGGCGCGGACTAATGAAAAACTGTTTTTT. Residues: CASSHQWRGARTNEKLFF.

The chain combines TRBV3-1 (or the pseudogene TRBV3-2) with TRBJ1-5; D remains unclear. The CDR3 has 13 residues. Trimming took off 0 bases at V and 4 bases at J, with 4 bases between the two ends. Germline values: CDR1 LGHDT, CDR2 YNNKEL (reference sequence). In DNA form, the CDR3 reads TGTGCCAGCAGCCAAGAATTGAATCAGCCCCAGCATTTT. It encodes CASSQELNQPQHF.

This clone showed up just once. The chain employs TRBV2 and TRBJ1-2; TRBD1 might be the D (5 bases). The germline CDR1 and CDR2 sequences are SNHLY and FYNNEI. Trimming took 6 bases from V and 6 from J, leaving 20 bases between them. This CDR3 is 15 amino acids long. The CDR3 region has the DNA TGTGCCAGCAGCGGAGGGGTCCGGGGTTCGGATGGCTACACCTTC. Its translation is CASSGGVRGSDGYTF.

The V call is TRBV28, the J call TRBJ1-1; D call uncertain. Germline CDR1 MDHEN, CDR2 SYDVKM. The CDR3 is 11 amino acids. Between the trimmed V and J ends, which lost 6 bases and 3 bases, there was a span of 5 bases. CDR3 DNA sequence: TGTGCCAGCAGCTCTTACACTGAAGCTTTCTTT. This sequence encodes CASSSYTEAFF.

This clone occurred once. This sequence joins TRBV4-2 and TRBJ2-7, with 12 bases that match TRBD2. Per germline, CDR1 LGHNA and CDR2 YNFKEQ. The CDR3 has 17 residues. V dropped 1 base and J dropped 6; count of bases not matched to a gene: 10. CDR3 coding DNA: TGTGCCAGCAGCCAAGTCGGAACGACTAGCGGGAGAGGCGAGCAGTACTTC. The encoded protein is CASSQVGTTSGRGEQYF.

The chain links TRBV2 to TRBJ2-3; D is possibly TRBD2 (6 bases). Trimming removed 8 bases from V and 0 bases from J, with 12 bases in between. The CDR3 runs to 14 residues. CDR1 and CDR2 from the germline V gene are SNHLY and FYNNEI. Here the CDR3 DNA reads TGTGCCAGCCGAGGAGGGACTAGCACAGATACGCAGTATTTT. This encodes CASRGGTSTDTQYF.

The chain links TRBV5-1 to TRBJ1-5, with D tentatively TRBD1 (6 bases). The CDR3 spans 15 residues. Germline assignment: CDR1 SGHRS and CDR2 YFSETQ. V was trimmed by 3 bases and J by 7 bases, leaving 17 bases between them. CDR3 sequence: CASSSLPNTGQPQHF. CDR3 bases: TGCGCCAGCAGCTCACTACCCAATACAGGGCAGCCCCAGCATTTT.

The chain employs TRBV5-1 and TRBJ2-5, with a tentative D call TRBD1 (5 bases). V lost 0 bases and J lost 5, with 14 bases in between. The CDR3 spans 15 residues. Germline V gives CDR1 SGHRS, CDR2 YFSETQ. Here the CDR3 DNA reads TGCGCCAGCAGCTTGGCCCAGGACATATGGGAGACCCAGTACTTC. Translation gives CASSLAQDIWETQYF.

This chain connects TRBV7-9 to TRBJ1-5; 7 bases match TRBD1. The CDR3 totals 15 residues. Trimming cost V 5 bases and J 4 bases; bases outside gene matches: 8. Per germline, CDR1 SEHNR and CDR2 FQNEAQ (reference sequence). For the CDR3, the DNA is TGTGCCAGCAGCGGGCGGACAGGTTCGAATCAGCCCCAGCATTTT. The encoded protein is CASSGRTGSNQPQHF.

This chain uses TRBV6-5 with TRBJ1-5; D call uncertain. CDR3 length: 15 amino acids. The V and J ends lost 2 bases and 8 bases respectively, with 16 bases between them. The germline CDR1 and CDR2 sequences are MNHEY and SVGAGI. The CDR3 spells CASSYDQSRREPQHF. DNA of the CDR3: TGTGCCAGCAGTTACGACCAATCAAGGCGAGAGCCCCAGCATTTT.

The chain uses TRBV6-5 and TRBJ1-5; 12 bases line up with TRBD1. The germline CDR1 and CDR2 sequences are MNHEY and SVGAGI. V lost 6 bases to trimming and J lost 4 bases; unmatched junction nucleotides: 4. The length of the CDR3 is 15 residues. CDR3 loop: CASRQGQGANQPQHF. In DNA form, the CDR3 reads TGTGCCAGCAGGCAGGGACAGGGGGCAAATCAGCCCCAGCATTTT.

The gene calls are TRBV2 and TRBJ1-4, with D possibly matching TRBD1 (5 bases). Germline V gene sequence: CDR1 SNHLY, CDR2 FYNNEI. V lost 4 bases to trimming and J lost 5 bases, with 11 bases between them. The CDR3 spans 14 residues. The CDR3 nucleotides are TGTGCCAGCAGTGTAGGGACCGTCAATGAAAAACTGTTTTTT. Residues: CASSVGTVNEKLFF. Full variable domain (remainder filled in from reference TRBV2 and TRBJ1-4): EPEVTQTPSHQVTQMGQEVILRCVPISNHLYFYWYRQILGQKVEFLVSFYNNEISEKSEIFDDQFSVERPDGSNFTLKIRSTKLEDSAMYFCASSVGTVNEKLFFGSGTQLSVL.

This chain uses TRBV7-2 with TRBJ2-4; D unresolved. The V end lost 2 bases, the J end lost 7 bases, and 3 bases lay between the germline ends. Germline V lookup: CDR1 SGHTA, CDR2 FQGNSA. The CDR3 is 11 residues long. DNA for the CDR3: TGTGCCAGCAGCTTAACCAACATTCAGTACTTC. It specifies CASSLTNIQYF.

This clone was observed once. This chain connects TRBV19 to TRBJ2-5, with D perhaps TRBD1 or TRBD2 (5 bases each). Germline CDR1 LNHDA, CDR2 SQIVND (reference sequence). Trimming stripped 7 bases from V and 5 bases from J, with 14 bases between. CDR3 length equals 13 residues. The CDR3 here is CASTGTNLETQYF. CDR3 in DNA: TGTGCCAGTACCGGGACGAACCTGGAGACCCAGTACTTC. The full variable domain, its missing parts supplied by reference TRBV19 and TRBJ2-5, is DGGITQSPKYLFRKEGQNVTLSCEQNLNHDAMYWYRQDPGQGLRLIYYSQIVNDFQKGDIAEGYSVSREKKESFPLTVTSAQKNPTAFYLCASTGTNLETQYFGPGTRLLVL.

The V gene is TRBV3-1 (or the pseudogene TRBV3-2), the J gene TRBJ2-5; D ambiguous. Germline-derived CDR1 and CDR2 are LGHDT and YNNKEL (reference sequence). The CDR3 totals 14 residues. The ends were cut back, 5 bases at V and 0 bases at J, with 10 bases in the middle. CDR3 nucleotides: TGTGCCAGCAGCATTTTGAGAGACCAAGAGACCCAGTACTTC. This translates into CASSILRDQETQYF.

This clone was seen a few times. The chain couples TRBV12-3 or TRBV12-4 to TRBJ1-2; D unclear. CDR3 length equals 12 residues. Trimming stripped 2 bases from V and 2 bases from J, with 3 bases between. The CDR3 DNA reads TGTGCCAGCAGTTTATCCAACTATGGCTACACCTTC. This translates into CASSLSNYGYTF.

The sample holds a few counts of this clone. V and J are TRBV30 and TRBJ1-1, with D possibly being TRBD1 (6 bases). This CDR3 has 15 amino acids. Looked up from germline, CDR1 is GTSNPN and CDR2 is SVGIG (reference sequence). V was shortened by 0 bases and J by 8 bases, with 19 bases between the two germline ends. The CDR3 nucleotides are TGTGCCTGGAGTGTTACCCACCACGAAGGGACAGAAGCTTTCTTT. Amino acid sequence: CAWSVTHHEGTEAFF.

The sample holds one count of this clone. The chain's CDR3 is CASSAQPGQTYEQYF. The DNA for the CDR3 is TGTGCCAGCAGCGCCCAACCGGGACAGACCTACGAGCAGTACTTC. The gene calls are TRBV9 and TRBJ2-7; 7 bases are shared with TRBD1. This CDR3 spans 15 amino acids. Germline-derived CDR1 and CDR2 are SGDLS and YYNGEE. Losses at the gene ends were 3 bases for V and 2 bases for J; bases not matched to a gene: 8.

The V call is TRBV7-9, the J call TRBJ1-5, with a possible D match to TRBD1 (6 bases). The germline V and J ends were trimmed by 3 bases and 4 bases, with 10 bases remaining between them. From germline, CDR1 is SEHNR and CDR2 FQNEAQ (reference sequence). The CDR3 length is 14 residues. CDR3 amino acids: CASSLDSQNQPQHF. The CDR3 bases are TGTGCCAGCAGCTTGGACAGTCAAAATCAGCCCCAGCATTTT.

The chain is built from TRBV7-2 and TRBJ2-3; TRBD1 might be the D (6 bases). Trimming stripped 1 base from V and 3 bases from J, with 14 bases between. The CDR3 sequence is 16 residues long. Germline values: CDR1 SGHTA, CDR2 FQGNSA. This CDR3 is CASSLVVGARTDTQYF. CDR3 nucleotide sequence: TGTGCCAGCAGCTTAGTAGTGGGGGCGAGGACAGATACGCAGTATTTT.

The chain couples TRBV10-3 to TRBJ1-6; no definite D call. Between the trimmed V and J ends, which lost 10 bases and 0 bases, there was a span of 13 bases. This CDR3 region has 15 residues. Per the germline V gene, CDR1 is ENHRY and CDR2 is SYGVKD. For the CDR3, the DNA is TGTGCCACCCTCGGCGGGAGCTCCTATAATTCACCCCTCCACTTT. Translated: CATLGGSSYNSPLHF.

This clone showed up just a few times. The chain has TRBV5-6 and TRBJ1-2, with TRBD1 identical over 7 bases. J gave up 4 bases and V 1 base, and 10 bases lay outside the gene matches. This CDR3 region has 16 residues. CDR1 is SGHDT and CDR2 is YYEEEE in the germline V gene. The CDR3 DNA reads TGTGCCAGCAGCTTGCGGGGGACACAGGGGAGCTATGGCTACACCTTC. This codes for CASSLRGTQGSYGYTF. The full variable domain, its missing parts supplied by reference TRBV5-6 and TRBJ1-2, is DAGVTQSPTHLIKTRGQQVTLRCSPKSGHDTVSWYQQALGQGPQFIFQYYEEEERQRGNFPDRFSGHQFPNYSSELNVNALLLGDSALYLCASSLRGTQGSYGYTFGSGTRLTVV.

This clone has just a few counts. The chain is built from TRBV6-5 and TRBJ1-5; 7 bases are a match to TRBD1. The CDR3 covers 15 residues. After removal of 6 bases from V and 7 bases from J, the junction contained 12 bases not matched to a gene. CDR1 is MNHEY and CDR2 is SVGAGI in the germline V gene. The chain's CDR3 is CASSLRDRGGQPQHF. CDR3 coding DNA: TGTGCCAGCAGCCTCAGGGACAGAGGAGGCCAGCCCCAGCATTTT.

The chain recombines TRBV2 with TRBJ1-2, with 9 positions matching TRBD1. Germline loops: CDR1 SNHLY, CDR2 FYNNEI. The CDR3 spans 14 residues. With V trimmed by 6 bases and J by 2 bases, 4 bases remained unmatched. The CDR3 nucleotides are TGTGCCAGCAGGGGACAGGGCCCCAACTATGGCTACACCTTC. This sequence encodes CASRGQGPNYGYTF.

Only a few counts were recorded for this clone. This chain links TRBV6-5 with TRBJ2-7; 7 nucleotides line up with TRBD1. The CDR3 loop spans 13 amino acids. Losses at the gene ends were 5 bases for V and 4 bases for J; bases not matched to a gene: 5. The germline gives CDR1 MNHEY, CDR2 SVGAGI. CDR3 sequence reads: CASSRTGKYEQYF. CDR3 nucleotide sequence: TGTGCCAGCAGTCGGACAGGCAAATACGAGCAGTACTTC.

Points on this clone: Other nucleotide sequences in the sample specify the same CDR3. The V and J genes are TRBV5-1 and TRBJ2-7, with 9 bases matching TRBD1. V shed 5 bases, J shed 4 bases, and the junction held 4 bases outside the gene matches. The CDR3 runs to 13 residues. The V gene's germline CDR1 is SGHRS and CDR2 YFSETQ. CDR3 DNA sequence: TGCGCCAGCAGACCCGGGACAGGGTACGAGCAGTACTTC. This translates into CASRPGTGYEQYF.

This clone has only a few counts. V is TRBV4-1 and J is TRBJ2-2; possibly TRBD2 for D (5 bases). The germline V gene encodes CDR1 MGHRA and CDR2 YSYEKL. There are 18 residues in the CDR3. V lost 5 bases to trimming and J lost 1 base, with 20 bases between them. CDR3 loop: CASSTPSSPGRNTGELFF. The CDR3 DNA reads TGCGCCAGCAGCACCCCTAGCTCCCCAGGAAGGAACACCGGGGAGCTGTTTTTT.

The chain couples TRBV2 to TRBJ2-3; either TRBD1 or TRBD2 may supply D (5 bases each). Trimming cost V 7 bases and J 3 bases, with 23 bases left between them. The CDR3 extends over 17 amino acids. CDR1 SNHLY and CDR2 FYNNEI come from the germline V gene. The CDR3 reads CASTELRWDPHTDTQYF. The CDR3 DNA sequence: TGTGCCAGCACCGAGTTAAGGTGGGACCCACATACAGATACGCAGTATTTT. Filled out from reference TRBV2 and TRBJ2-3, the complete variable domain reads EPEVTQTPSHQVTQMGQEVILRCVPISNHLYFYWYRQILGQKVEFLVSFYNNEISEKSEIFDDQFSVERPDGSNFTLKIRSTKLEDSAMYFCASTELRWDPHTDTQYFGPGTRLTVL.

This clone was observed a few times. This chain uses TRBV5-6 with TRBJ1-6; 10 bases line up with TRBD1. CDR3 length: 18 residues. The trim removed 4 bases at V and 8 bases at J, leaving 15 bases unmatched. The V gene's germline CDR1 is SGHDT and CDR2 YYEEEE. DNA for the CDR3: TGTGCCAGCAGCCAGGCACGGGGACAGGGGATCGGGCATTCACCCCTCCACTTT. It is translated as CASSQARGQGIGHSPLHF.

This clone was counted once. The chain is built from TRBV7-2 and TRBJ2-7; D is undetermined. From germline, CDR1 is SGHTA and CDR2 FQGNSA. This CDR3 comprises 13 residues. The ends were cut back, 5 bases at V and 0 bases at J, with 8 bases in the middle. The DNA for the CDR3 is TGTGCCAGCAGCCCGTACCTCTCCTACGAGCAGTACTTC. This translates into CASSPYLSYEQYF. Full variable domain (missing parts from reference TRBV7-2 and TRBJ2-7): GAGVSQSPSNKVTEKGKDVELRCDPISGHTALYWYRQSLGQGLEFLIYFQGNSAPDKSGLPSDRFSAERTGGSVSTLTIQRTQQEDSAVYLCASSPYLSYEQYFGPGTRLTVT.

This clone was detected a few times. The CDR3 spells CASSRGLNTEAFF. In nucleotides, the CDR3 is TGTGCCAGCAGCAGGGGGTTGAACACTGAAGCTTTCTTT. The chain uses TRBV7-2 and TRBJ1-1; the D gene is possibly TRBD1 (6 bases). The germline V and J ends were trimmed by 5 bases and 0 bases, with 7 bases remaining between them. CDR1 SGHTA and CDR2 FQGNSA come from the germline V gene. This CDR3 comprises 13 residues.